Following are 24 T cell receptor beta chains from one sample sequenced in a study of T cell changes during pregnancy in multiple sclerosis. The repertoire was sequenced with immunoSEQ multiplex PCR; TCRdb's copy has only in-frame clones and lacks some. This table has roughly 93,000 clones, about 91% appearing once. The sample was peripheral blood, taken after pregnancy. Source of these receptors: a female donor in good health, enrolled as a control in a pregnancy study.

CDR3 protein: CASGQTRQYF. The CDR3 bases are TGTGCCAGCGGCCAAACCCGGCAGTACTTC. The chain is built from TRBV2 and TRBJ2-7, with no clear D. Trimming stripped 8 bases from V and 9 bases from J, with 11 bases between. The CDR3 runs 10 residues. Germline V gene lookup returns CDR1 SNHLY and CDR2 FYNNEI.

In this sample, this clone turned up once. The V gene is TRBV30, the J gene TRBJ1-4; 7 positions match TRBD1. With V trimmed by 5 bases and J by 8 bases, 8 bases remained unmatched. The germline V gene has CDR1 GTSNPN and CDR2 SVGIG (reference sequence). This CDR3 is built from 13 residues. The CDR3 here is CAWSTGVGEKLFF. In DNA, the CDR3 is TGTGCCTGGTCTACAGGGGTGGGAGAAAAACTGTTTTTT.

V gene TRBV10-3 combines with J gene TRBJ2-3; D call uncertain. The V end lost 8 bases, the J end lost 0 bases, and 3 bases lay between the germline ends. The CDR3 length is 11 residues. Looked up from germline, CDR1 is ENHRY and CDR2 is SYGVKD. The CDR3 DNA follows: TGTGCCATCTTAAGCACAGATACGCAGTATTTT. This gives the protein CAILSTDTQYF.

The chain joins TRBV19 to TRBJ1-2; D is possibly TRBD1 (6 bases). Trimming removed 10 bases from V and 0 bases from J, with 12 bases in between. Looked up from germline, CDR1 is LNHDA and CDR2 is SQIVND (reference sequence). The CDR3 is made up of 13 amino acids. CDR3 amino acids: CATWDTSNYGYTF. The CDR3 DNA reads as TGTGCCACCTGGGACACTTCTAACTATGGCTACACCTTC.

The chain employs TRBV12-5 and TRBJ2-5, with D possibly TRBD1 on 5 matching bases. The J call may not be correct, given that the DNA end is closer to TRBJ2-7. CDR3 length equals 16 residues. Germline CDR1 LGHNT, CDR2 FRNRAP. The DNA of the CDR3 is TGTGCTAGTACCGATCAGCTGTCTCGACAGTTCTACGAGCAGTACTTC. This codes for CASTDQLSRQFYEQYF.

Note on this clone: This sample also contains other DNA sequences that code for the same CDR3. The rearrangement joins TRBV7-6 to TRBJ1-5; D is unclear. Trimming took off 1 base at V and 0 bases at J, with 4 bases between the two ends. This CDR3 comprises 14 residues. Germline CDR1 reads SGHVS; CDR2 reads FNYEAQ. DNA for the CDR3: TGTGCCAGCAGCTTAGATTATAGCAATCAGCCCCAGCATTTT. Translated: CASSLDYSNQPQHF.

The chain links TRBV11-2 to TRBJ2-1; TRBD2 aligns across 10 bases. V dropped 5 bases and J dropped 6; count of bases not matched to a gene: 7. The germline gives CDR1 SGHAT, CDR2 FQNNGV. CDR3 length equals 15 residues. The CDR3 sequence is CASSPGTSEFNEQFF. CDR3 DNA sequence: TGTGCCAGCAGCCCCGGGACTAGCGAGTTCAATGAGCAGTTCTTC.

CDR3 residues: CASSSDFGDEQYF. The CDR3 DNA reads TGTGCCAGCAGTTCCGATTTCGGGGATGAGCAGTACTTC. The chain links TRBV27 to TRBJ2-7, with TRBD2 as a possible D gene (5 bases). Trimming removed 4 bases from V and 7 bases from J, with 14 bases in between. Germline CDR1 reads MNHEY; CDR2 reads SMNVEV (reference sequence). The CDR3 is made up of 13 amino acids.

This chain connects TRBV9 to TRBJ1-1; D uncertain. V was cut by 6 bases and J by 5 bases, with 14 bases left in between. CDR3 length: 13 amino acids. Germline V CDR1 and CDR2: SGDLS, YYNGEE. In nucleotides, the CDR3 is TGTGCCAGCAATTTAGGAGGTGGTACTGAAGCTTTCTTT. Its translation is CASNLGGGTEAFF.

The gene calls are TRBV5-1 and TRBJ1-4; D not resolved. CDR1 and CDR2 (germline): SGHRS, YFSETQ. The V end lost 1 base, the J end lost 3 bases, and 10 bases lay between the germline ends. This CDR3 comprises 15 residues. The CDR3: CASSLRGDSNEKLFF. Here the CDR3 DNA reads TGCGCCAGCAGCTTGCGGGGAGATTCTAATGAAAAACTGTTTTTT.

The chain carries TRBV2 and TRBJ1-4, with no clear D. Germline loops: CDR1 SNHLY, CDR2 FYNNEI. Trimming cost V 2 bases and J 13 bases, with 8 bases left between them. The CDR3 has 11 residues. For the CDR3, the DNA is TGTGCCAGCAGTGAAACCGGGATACTGTTTTTT. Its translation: CASSETGILFF.

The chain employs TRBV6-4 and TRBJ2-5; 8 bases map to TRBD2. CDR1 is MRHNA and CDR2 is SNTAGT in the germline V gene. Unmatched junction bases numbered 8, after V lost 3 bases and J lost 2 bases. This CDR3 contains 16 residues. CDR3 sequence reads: CASSEFQREHQETQYF. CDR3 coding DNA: TGTGCCAGCAGTGAGTTTCAGCGGGAGCATCAAGAGACCCAGTACTTC.

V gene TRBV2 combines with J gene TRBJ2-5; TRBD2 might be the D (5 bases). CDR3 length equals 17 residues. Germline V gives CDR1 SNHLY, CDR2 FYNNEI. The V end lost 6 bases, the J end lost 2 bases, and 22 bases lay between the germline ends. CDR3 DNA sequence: TGTGCCAGCAGGGGAAGGCCGGCGGGTCCCACTCAAGAGACCCAGTACTTC. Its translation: CASRGRPAGPTQETQYF.

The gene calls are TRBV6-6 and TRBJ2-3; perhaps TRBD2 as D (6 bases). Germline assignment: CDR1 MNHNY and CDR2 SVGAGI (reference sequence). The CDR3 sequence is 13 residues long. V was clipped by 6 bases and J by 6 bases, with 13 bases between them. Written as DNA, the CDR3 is TGTGCCAGCAGCCCACTAGCTCGGGATACGCAGTATTTT. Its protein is CASSPLARDTQYF.

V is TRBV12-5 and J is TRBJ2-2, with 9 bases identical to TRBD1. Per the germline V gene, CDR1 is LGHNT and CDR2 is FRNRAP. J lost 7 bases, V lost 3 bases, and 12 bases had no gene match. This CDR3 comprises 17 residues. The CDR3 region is CASGFTPGTGFYGELFF. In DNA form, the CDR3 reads TGTGCTAGTGGTTTCACCCCCGGGACAGGGTTCTACGGGGAGCTGTTTTTT.

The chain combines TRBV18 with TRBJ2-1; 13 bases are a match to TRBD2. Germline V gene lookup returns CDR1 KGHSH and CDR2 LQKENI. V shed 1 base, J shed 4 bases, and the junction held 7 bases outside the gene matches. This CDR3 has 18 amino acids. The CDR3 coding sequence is TGTGCCAGCTCACCACAGGAATTACTAGCGGGGGGGTACAATGAGCAGTTCTTC. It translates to CASSPQELLAGGYNEQFF.

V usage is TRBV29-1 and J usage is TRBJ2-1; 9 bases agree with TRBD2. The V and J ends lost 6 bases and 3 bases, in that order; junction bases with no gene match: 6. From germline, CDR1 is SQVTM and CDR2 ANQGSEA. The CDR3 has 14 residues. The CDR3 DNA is TGCAGCGTCGCGGGAGGGCAAATCTACAATGAGCAGTTCTTC. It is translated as CSVAGGQIYNEQFF.

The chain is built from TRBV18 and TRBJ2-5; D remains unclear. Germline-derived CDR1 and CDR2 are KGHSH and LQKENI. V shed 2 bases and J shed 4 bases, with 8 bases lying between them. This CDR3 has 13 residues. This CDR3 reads CASSPAPGETQYF. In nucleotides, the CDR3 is TGTGCCAGCTCACCAGCGCCCGGAGAGACCCAGTACTTC.

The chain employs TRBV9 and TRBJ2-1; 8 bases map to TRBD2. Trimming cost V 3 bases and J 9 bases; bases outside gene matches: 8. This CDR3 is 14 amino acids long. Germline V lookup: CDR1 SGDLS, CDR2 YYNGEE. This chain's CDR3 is CASSAAGGRGEQFF. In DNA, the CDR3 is TGTGCCAGCAGCGCCGCGGGGGGTCGGGGTGAGCAGTTCTTC.

Written as DNA, the CDR3 is TGTGCCAGCAGCTTGAGTCTAGCGGGAGAATATGAGCAGTTCTTC. Its translation is CASSLSLAGEYEQFF. The chain carries TRBV5-5 and TRBJ2-1; 10 nucleotides align to TRBD2. Germline CDR1 SGHKS, CDR2 YYEKEE (reference sequence). V dropped 1 base and J dropped 8; count of bases not matched to a gene: 6. The CDR3 length is 15 residues.

This CDR3 reads CASSFGQGARYEQFF. In nucleotides, the CDR3 is TGTGCCAGCAGCTTCGGACAGGGGGCCCGTTATGAGCAGTTCTTC. The rearrangement uses TRBV11-3 and TRBJ2-1; 11 bases match TRBD1. The trim removed 3 bases at V and 8 bases at J, leaving 6 bases unmatched. Germline CDR1 is SGHNT and CDR2 is YENEEA. This CDR3 has 15 amino acids.

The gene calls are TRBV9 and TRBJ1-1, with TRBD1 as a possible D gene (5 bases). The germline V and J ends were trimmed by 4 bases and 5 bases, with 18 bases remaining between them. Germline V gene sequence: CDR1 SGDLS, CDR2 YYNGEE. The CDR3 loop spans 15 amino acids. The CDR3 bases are TGTGCCAGCAGCTCCCAGGCCTGGGGCGGTACTGAAGCTTTCTTT. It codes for CASSSQAWGGTEAFF.

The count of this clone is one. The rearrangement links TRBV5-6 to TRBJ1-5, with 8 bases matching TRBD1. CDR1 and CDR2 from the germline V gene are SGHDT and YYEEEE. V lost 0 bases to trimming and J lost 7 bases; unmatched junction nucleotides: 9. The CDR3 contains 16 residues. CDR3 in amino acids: CASSLGTGMGWQPQHF. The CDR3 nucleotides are TGTGCCAGCAGCTTGGGGACAGGGATGGGCTGGCAGCCCCAGCATTTT.

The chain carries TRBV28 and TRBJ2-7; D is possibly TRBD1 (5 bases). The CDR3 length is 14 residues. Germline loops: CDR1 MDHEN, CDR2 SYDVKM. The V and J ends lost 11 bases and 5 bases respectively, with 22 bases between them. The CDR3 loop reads CACATQGLYNEQYF. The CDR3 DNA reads TGTGCCTGCGCGACCCAGGGTCTTTACAACGAGCAGTACTTC.